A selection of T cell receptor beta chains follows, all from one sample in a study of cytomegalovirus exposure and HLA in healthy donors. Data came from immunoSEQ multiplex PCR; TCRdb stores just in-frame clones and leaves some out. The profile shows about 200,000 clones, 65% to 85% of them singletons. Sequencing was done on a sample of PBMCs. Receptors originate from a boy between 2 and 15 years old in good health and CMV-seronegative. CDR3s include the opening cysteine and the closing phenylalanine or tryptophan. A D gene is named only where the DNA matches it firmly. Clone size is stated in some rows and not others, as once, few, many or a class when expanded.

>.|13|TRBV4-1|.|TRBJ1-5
CASSQERRQPQHF
TGCGCCAGCAGCCAAGAGAGGAGACAGCCCCAGCATTTT
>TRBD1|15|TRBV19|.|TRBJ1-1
CASSSPGGYGTEAFF
TGTGCCAGTAGTTCTCCAGGGGGATATGGCACTGAAGCTTTCTTT
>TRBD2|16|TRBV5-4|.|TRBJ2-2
CASSLRSGGNTGELFF
TGTGCCAGCAGCTTGAGAAGCGGGGGGAACACCGGGGAGCTGTTTTTT
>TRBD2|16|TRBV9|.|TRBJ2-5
CASSPPGLGWEETQYF
TGTGCCAGCAGCCCACCGGGACTAGGGTGGGAGGAGACCCAGTACTTC
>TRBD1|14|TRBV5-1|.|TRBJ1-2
CASRPPGQDNGYTF
TGCGCCAGCAGACCTCCGGGACAGGATAATGGCTACACCTTC
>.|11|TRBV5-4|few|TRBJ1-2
CASSSSGGYTF
TGTGCCAGCAGCTCTTCAGGGGGCTACACCTTC
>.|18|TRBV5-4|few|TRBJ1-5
CASSLDVVLGRGNQPQHF
TGTGCCAGCAGCTTGGATGTAGTCTTGGGGCGAGGCAATCAGCCCCAGCATTTT
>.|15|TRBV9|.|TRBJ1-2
CASSVNDRSGYGYTF
TGTGCCAGCAGCGTCAACGACAGGTCCGGTTATGGCTACACCTTC
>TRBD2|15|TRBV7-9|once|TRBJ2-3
CASSLARGGRDTQYF
TGTGCCAGCAGCCTCGCTCGCGGGGGTCGAGATACGCAGTATTTT
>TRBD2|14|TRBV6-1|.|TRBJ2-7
CATNRLAGVYEQYF
TGTGCCACCAATCGACTAGCCGGCGTCTACGAGCAGTACTTC
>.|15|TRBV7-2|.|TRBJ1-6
CASSLEDRFYSPLHF
TGTGCCAGCAGCTTAGAGGACAGATTCTATTCACCCCTCCACTTT
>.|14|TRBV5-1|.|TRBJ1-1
CASSSQGTNTEAFF
TGCGCCAGCAGCTCGCAGGGCACAAACACTGAAGCTTTCTTT
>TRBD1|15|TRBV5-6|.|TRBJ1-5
CASSLQGAGAQPQHF
TGTGCCAGCAGCTTACAGGGGGCTGGCGCTCAGCCCCAGCATTTT
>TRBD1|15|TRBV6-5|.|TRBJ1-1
CASSYRGQGNTEAFF
TGTGCCAGCAGTTACAGGGGGCAGGGGAACACTGAAGCTTTCTTT